This T cell receptor (beta chain) was sequenced for a study of shared clonotypes between healthy human individuals. Whole-study results and caveats: In four donors, approximately 5% of naive CD4 clonotypes appeared in common.

In its sample, this clone was seen once. Its target is not known. Germline-derived CDR1 and CDR2 are MDHEN and SYDVKM. V lost 2 bases, J lost 3 bases, and 4 bases lay in between. The CDR3 length is 12 residues. The table came from immunoSEQ multiplex PCR; TCRdb's copy has only in-frame clones and leaves some out. This sample has over a million clones, with 75% to 80% found just once. This clonotype was obtained from a man aged 18 to 29 in good health. Some clones in this sample may be carry-over from other donors' samples. The material sequenced was memory CD4+ T cells from PBMCs. Subset of the sample: CD45RA-negative fraction. The chain employs TRBV28 and TRBJ1-2; D gene ambiguous. In DNA, the CDR3 is TGTGCCAGCAGTTTAAGACACTATGGCTACACCTTC. Translated: CASSLRHYGYTF.